The text below deals with one TCR beta chain. This sample stems from a study of blood T cells in healthy people across ages. In germline, CDR1 is ENHRY, CDR2 SYGVKD. V dropped 2 bases and J dropped 0 bases, with 10 bases sitting between them. CDR3 size: 15 residues. The use of a sample-barcoded 5' primer and a J-beta primer mix characterized a second PCR of roughly 6 to 11 cycles. TCRdb re-analysed the 5' RACE reads in MiXCR, keeping a single row per CDR3 protein. The data show about 1.4 million distinct CDR3 sequences, roughly 59% seen once. Sequenced sample: blood. This sequence was found in a man younger than 35 in good health. The rearrangement joins TRBV10-3 to TRBJ1-2; the D gene is possibly TRBD1 (5 bases). CDR3 in amino acids: CAISEAMDTNYGYTF. The CDR3 DNA follows: TGTGCCATCAGTGAGGCCATGGACACTAACTATGGCTACACCTTC.